Below, 9 T cell receptor beta chains from the same sample are listed, as sequenced in a study of human T cells and chemical hapten exposure. Via MiXCR, TCRdb re-called the RACE reads, giving one row per CDR3 protein. The repertoire holds about 90,000 distinct CDR3 sequences, 11% seen once, with 1.1% in the top ten. The sample's time point: patch test 3, about 24 weeks after DPC sensitization. Regarding treatment: therapeutic diphenylcyclopropenone sensitization with weekly scalp DPC. Sequencing was performed on whole blood, taken in connection with sensitization to the hapten diphenylcyclopropenone (DPC). The source of these receptors is a young woman with alopecia areata. Some clones in this sample may be carry-over from other donors' samples.

This chain connects TRBV19 to TRBJ2-3, with TRBD1 matching over 7 bases. CDR3 length: 16 amino acids. The V gene end was trimmed by 6 bases and the J gene end by 3 bases; junction bases not matched to a gene: 12. The germline V gene has CDR1 LNHDA and CDR2 SQIVND (reference sequence). CDR3 in amino acids: CASSPTRGQRTDTQYF. CDR3 coding DNA: TGTGCCAGTAGCCCGACGAGGGGACAGAGGACAGATACGCAGTATTTT.

The chain joins TRBV29-1 to TRBJ2-7, with D possibly matching TRBD2 (6 bases). Germline V gives CDR1 SQVTM, CDR2 ANQGSEA. The CDR3 loop spans 12 amino acids. V lost 4 bases to trimming and J lost 3 bases, with 10 bases between them. CDR3 loop: CSVGGTHYEQYF. The CDR3 DNA reads as TGCAGCGTTGGGGGGACTCACTACGAGCAGTACTTC.

This clonotype was observed many times. The chain joins TRBV20-1 to TRBJ2-6; D not resolved. The CDR3 covers 14 residues. Deletions cut 3 bases from V and 0 bases from J, with 6 bases between. CDR1 and CDR2 (germline): DFQATT, SNEGSKA (reference sequence). DNA of the CDR3: TGCAGTGCTAGTGGGGTCTCTGGGGCCAACGTCCTGACTTTC. This codes for CSASGVSGANVLTF.

This clonotype was picked up many times. The chain is built from TRBV29-1 and TRBJ1-2, with D unresolved. Germline values: CDR1 SQVTM, CDR2 ANQGSEA. V was shortened by 4 bases and J by 2 bases, with 5 bases between the two germline ends. This CDR3 has 11 amino acids. The CDR3 sequence is CSVGGNYGYTF. The CDR3 DNA is TGCAGCGTTGGAGGAAACTATGGCTACACCTTC.

This clonotype turned up a few times. J is TRBJ2-7 and V is TRBV28, with a possible D match to TRBD1 (6 bases). The V gene's germline CDR1 is MDHEN and CDR2 SYDVKM. The CDR3 length is 14 residues. V was shortened by 1 base and J by 7 bases, with 14 bases between the two germline ends. CDR3 bases: TGTGCCAGCAGTTTATACAGGGACCAAGGGGAGCAGTACTTC. It specifies CASSLYRDQGEQYF.

This clonotype has more than one count but fewer than ten. The chain couples TRBV4-2 to TRBJ2-1, with 10 bases matching TRBD2. The CDR3 loop spans 16 amino acids. Trimming cost V 0 bases and J 8 bases; bases outside gene matches: 7. Germline V gene sequence: CDR1 LGHNA, CDR2 YNFKEQ. Written as DNA, the CDR3 is TGTGCCAGCAGCCAAGATGGGGCTAGCGGGAGCTATGAGCAGTTCTTC. Its translation: CASSQDGASGSYEQFF.

This clonotype was seen ten or more times. The chain joins TRBV9 to TRBJ2-7, with D uncertain. Trimming took off 0 bases at V and 2 bases at J, with 9 bases between the two ends. The CDR3 has 14 amino acids. CDR1 and CDR2 (germline): SGDLS, YYNGEE. The CDR3 DNA sequence: TGTGCCAGCAGCGTAGGGGGTTCGGCCTACGAGCAGTACTTC. This codes for CASSVGGSAYEQYF.

There are many counts of this clonotype. The rearrangement uses TRBV5-4 and TRBJ1-4; unclear D gene. From germline, CDR1 is SGHNT and CDR2 YYREEE (reference sequence). V lost 0 bases and J lost 4, with 7 bases in between. The CDR3 is 14 residues long. The CDR3 loop is CASSLDIYNEKLFF. In nucleotides, the CDR3 is TGTGCCAGCAGCTTGGACATCTATAATGAAAAACTGTTTTTT.

The chain has TRBV2 and TRBJ2-2, with 9 bases identical to TRBD1. CDR1 is SNHLY, CDR2 FYNNEI, per germline. V lost 6 bases and J lost 6; bases outside the gene matches: 5. There are 14 residues in the CDR3. The CDR3 reads CASSPDRGAGELFF. CDR3 in DNA: TGTGCCAGCAGCCCCGACAGGGGGGCCGGGGAGCTGTTTTTT.